The 8 T cell receptor beta chains in this list originate from one sample, sequenced in a study of beta chain features in type 1 diabetes. cDNA synthesis used the whole RNA isolate, giving expressed TCRB sequences. The repertoire was sequenced with immunoSEQ multiplex PCR; TCRdb's copy has only in-frame clones and lacks some. The sample contains some 410,000 clones, roughly an eighth of which appear only once. Sequences were obtained from naive CD4+ T cells from blood. These TCRs come from a woman between 18 and 30 years old in good health.

The V and J genes are TRBV7-2 and TRBJ2-2; unclear D gene. The germline gives CDR1 SGHTA, CDR2 FQGNSA. Trimming removed 5 bases at V and 1 base at J, with 14 bases between. The CDR3 runs 16 residues. The CDR3 reads CASSAVSVKNTGELFF. The DNA of the CDR3 is TGTGCCAGCAGCGCGGTCAGCGTCAAGAACACCGGGGAGCTGTTTTTT.

J is TRBJ2-5 and V is TRBV5-1; D not resolved. CDR3 length: 12 residues. The V gene lost 3 bases and the J gene lost 5 bases, with 8 bases spanning the gap. Germline V gives CDR1 SGHRS, CDR2 YFSETQ. CDR3 amino acids: CASSSDRETQYF. The DNA for the CDR3 is TGCGCCAGCAGCTCCGACCGTGAGACCCAGTACTTC.

The chain uses TRBV9 and TRBJ2-1; D may match TRBD1 or TRBD2 (6 bases each). Per germline, CDR1 SGDLS and CDR2 YYNGEE. CDR3 length: 16 amino acids. With 0 bases removed from V and 7 bases from J, the gap between germline ends came to 17 bases. The CDR3 protein is CASSVEQRGAKNEQFF. DNA of the CDR3: TGTGCCAGCAGCGTAGAACAAAGGGGGGCGAAGAATGAGCAGTTCTTC. The full variable domain, rest sourced from reference TRBV9 and TRBJ2-1, is DSGVTQTPKHLITATGQRVTLRCSPRSGDLSVYWYQQSLDQGLQFLIQYYNGEERAKGNILERFSAQQFPDLHSELNLSSLELGDSALYFCASSVEQRGAKNEQFFGPGTRLTVL.

As regards this clone: At one end the junction does not follow the germline gene, possibly because of a read error. The rearrangement uses TRBV29-1 and TRBJ2-5; D might be TRBD1 (8 bases). The CDR3 consists of 12 residues. Per the germline V gene, CDR1 is SQVTM and CDR2 is ANQGSEA. In DNA form, the CDR3 reads TGCAGCTTTGACAGGGGAGGGGAGACCCAGTACTTC. It translates to CSFDRGGETQYF.

For the CDR3, the DNA is TGTGCCAGCTCGCCTGGACAGGGGTATTACAATGAGCAGTTCTTC. Protein product: CASSPGQGYYNEQFF. The chain has TRBV18 and TRBJ2-1; 9 nucleotides match TRBD1. V was clipped by 6 bases and J by 4 bases; unmatched bases: 7. CDR1 KGHSH and CDR2 LQKENI come from the germline V gene. CDR3 length equals 15 residues. Full variable domain (remainder filled in from reference TRBV18 and TRBJ2-1): NAGVMQNPRHLVRRRGQEARLRCSPMKGHSHVYWYRQLPEEGLKFMVYLQKENIIDESGMPKERFSAEFPKEGPSILRIQQVVRGDSAAYFCASSPGQGYYNEQFFGPGTRLTVL.

This rearrangement joins TRBV7-2 to TRBJ2-5; the D is unclear. Trimming shortened V by 5 bases and J by 5 bases, and 12 bases separated the two germline ends. The CDR3 covers 13 residues. Germline V CDR1 and CDR2: SGHTA, FQGNSA. The CDR3 DNA reads TGTGCCAGCAGCCGGAGAGAAGCGGAGACCCAGTACTTC. Residues: CASSRREAETQYF.

The chain recombines TRBV2 with TRBJ2-1; D is ambiguous. CDR3 length: 13 amino acids. Trimming left V 8 bases short and J 4 bases short, with 12 bases between. Germline CDR1 is SNHLY and CDR2 is FYNNEI. The CDR3 reads CASETEQYNEQFF. In DNA, the CDR3 is TGTGCCAGCGAAACGGAGCAGTACAATGAGCAGTTCTTC.

This clone has just a few counts. The chain joins TRBV5-1 to TRBJ2-2, with 8 nucleotides matching TRBD1. Germline assignment: CDR1 SGHRS and CDR2 YFSETQ. V was pared by 4 bases and J by 6 bases, with 5 bases of the junction left unmatched. The CDR3 consists of 14 residues. The CDR3 region is CASSERQGSGELFF. The CDR3 DNA is TGCGCCAGCAGCGAAAGACAGGGGTCCGGGGAGCTGTTTTTT. Combining the CDR3 with reference TRBV5-1 and TRBJ2-2 gives the whole variable domain KAGVTQTPRYLIKTRGQQVTLSCSPISGHRSVSWYQQTPGQGLQFLFEYFSETQRNKGNFPGRFSGRQFSNSRSEMNVSTLELGDSALYLCASSERQGSGELFFGEGSRLTVL.